Below are 10 T cell receptor beta chains sequenced from a single sample in a study of blood T cell repertoires in COVID-19 (dated by TCRdb to about 2020). Library construction relied on the immunoSEQ multiplex PCR assay. Held by TCRdb, this immuneACCESS table contains in-frame sequences only and omits some clones. Under half of the omission traces to an unresolved V gene where checked; the cause of the rest is unknown. The sample profile shows 92,000 or so clones; approximately 79% of them were found once. Together, the top ten hold approximately 15% of the sample. Sequenced: peripheral blood. These receptors were taken from an elderly woman with acute or convalescent COVID-19.

The chain has TRBV4-2 and TRBJ1-1; 9 nucleotides agree with TRBD1. The germline V gene has CDR1 LGHNA and CDR2 YNFKEQ. This CDR3 is 19 amino acids long. Trimming cost V 1 base and J 7 bases; bases outside gene matches: 19. The CDR3 bases are TGTGCCAGCAGCCAAGTAGTGGGGCTAGGTTGGACAGGGGACGGTGAAGCTTTCTTT. It translates to CASSQVVGLGWTGDGEAFF.

J is TRBJ2-5 and V is TRBV10-3; D is undetermined. Germline V gene lookup returns CDR1 ENHRY and CDR2 SYGVKD. There are 14 residues in the CDR3. Trimming cost V 2 bases and J 1 base, with 8 bases left between them. The CDR3 coding sequence is TGTGCCATCAGTGAGAGTCCCAGCCAAGAGACCCAGTACTTC. Protein: CAISESPSQETQYF.

Turning to this clone: One junction end does not reproduce the germline sequence, and a read error may be involved. This chain joins TRBV7-7 and TRBJ1-4; D possibly corresponds to TRBD1 (6 bases). The CDR3 sequence is 15 residues long. Germline assignment: CDR1 SSHAT and CDR2 FNYEAQ (reference sequence). CDR3 residues: CASSPGAGINEKLFF. Written as DNA, the CDR3 is TGTGCTAGCAGCCCAGGGGCAGGGATTAATGAAAAACTGTTTTTT.

In this sample, this clone turned up a few times. The gene calls are TRBV4-3 and TRBJ1-2, with 8 bases matching TRBD1. Germline values: CDR1 LGHNA, CDR2 YSLEER. The CDR3 consists of 16 residues. With 3 bases clipped from V and 4 bases from J, the junction kept 10 bases outside the gene matches. CDR3 protein: CASSHGQGPPGYGYTF. The CDR3 region has the DNA TGCGCCAGCAGCCACGGACAGGGACCGCCTGGCTATGGCTACACCTTC.

This sequence joins TRBV18 and TRBJ1-2; 7 nucleotides align to TRBD1. Per germline, CDR1 KGHSH and CDR2 LQKENI. The V and J ends lost 3 bases and 2 bases, in that order; junction bases with no gene match: 9. There are 16 residues in the CDR3. This chain's CDR3 is CASSPYGRGENYGYTF. The CDR3 DNA reads as TGTGCCAGCTCACCCTACGGCAGGGGGGAGAACTATGGCTACACCTTC.

The chain employs TRBV15 and TRBJ2-5; TRBD1 matches at 8 bases. Germline CDR1 LNHNV, CDR2 YYDKDF (reference sequence). This CDR3 comprises 17 residues. J was trimmed by 7 bases and V by 0 bases; bases with no gene match: 13. In nucleotides, the CDR3 is TGTGCCACCAGCAGAGATATCACAGGACAGGGTGACGGGACCCAGTACTTC. Its protein product is CATSRDITGQGDGTQYF.

The V call is TRBV24-1, the J call TRBJ2-3, with 10 bases matching TRBD2. From germline, CDR1 is KGHDR and CDR2 SFDVKD. The CDR3 contains 16 residues. J was trimmed by 6 bases and V by 3 bases; bases with no gene match: 8. CDR3 loop: CATSDLSGGKMDTQYF. CDR3 in DNA: TGTGCCACCAGTGATCTTAGCGGGGGGAAAATGGATACGCAGTATTTT.

V and J are TRBV9 and TRBJ2-7; D may be TRBD1 (5 bases). The germline gives CDR1 SGDLS, CDR2 YYNGEE. There are 14 residues in the CDR3. V lost 0 bases, J lost 2 bases, and 9 bases lay in between. The CDR3 DNA sequence: TGTGCCAGCAGCGTAGGGCAGGGCACCTACGAGCAGTACTTC. It yields the protein CASSVGQGTYEQYF.

This clone was seen a single time. The chain carries TRBV15 and TRBJ1-4; D may be TRBD1 (6 bases). There are 15 residues in the CDR3. Germline-derived CDR1 and CDR2 are LNHNV and YYDKDF (reference sequence). Trimming left V 3 bases short and J 4 bases short, with 12 bases between. This chain's CDR3 is CATSSTGRLNEKLFF. The CDR3 DNA is TGTGCCACCAGCAGCACAGGGAGACTTAATGAAAAACTGTTTTTT.

The V gene is TRBV4-1, the J gene TRBJ1-2; 8 bases line up with TRBD1. Germline values: CDR1 MGHRA, CDR2 YSYEKL. Trimming took 0 bases from V and 7 from J; bases not matched to a gene: 10. The CDR3 contains 16 residues. Here the CDR3 reads CASSQEGQVGRGGYTF. DNA for the CDR3: TGCGCCAGCAGCCAAGAGGGACAGGTTGGAAGAGGTGGCTACACCTTC.